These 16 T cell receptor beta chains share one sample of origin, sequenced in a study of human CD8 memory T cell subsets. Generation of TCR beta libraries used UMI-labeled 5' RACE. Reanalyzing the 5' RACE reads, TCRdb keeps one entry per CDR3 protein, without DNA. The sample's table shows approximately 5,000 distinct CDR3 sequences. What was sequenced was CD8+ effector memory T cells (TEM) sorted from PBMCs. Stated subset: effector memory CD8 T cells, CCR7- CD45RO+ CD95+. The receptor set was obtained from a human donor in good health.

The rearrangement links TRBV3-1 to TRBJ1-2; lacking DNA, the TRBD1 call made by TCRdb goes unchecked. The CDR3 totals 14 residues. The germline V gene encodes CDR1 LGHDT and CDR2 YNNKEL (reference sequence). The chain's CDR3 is CASSQARPGGGYTF.

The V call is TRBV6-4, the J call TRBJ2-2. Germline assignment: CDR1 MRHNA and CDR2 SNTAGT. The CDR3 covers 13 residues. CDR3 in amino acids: CASSDSATGELFF.

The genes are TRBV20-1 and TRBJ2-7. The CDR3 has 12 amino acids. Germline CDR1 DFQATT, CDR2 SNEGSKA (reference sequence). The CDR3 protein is CSAKAGDYEQYF.

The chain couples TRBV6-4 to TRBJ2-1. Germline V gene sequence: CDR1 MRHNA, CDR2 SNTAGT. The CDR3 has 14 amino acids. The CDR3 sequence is CASSASSSYNEQFF.

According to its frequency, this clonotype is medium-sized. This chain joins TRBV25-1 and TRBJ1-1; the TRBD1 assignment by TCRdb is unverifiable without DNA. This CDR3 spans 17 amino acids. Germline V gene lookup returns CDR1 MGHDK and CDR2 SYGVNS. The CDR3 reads CASSVHPMDRPHTEAFF. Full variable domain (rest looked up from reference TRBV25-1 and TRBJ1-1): EADIYQTPRYLVIGTGKKITLECSQTMGHDKMYWYQQDPGMELHLIHYSYGVNSTEKGDLSSESTVSRIRTEHFPLTLESARPSHTSQYLCASSVHPMDRPHTEAFFGQGTRLTVV.

The CDR3 loop is CASSPSGGRGKRDTQYF. The chain is built from TRBV7-3 and TRBJ2-3; as DNA is missing, the TRBD1 call by TCRdb cannot be tested. Germline V gives CDR1 SGHTA, CDR2 FQGTGA. This CDR3 comprises 17 residues.

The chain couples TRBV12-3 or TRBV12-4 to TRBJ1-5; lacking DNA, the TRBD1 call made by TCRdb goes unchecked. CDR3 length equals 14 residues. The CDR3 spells CASSLLQGANPQHF.

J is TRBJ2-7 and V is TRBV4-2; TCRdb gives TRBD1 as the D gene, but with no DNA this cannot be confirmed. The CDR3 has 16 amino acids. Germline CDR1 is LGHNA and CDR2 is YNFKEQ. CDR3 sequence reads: CASSQDEGQGSYEQYF.

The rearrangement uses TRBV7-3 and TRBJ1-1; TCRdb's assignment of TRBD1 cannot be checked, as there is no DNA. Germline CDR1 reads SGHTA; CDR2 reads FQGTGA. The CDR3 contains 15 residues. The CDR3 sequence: CASSLSRGQSAEAFF.

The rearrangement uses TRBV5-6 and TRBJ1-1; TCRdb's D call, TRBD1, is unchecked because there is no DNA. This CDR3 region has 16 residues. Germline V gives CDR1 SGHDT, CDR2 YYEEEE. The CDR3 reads CASSFPLGTRGGEAFF.

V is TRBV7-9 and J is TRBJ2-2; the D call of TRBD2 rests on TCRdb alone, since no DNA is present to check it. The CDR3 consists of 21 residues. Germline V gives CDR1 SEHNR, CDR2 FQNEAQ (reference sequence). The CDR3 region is CASSLVGGSTMFGLITGELFF.

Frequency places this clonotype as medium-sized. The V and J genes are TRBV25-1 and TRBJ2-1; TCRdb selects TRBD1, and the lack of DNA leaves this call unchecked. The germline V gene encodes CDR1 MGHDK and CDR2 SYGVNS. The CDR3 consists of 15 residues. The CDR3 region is CASSPPGGSYNEQFF.

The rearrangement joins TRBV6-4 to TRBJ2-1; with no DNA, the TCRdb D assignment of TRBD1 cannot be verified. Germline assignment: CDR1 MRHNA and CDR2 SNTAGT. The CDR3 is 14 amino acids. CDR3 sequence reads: CASSDSPGQDEQFF.

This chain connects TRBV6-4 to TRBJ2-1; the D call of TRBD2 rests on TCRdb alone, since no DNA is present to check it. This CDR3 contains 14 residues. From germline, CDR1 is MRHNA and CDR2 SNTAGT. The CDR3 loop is CASSDGGGANEQFF.

CDR3: CASSSVRTAKNTEAFF. The chain uses TRBV6-2 or TRBV6-3 and TRBJ1-1; TCRdb picks TRBD1, but there is no DNA to check that call. This CDR3 has 16 residues. The V gene's germline CDR1 is MNHEY and CDR2 SVGEGT.

The CDR3 sequence: CASRSPGSSYNEQFF. The chain recombines TRBV25-1 with TRBJ2-1; checking the TCRdb D call of TRBD1 is not possible without DNA. Per germline, CDR1 MGHDK and CDR2 SYGVNS. The CDR3 has 15 amino acids.